The clone carrying this T cell receptor beta chain was seen more than once but under ten times. Its antigen is not known. This record belongs to a study of cytomegalovirus exposure and HLA in healthy donors. Study-wide results and limits: Presence/absence analyses assumed roughly uniform sequencing depth across donors. In a later analysis, V- and J-gene trimming of beta chains associated with a DCLRE1C missense variant, replicated independently. An analysis was carried out at a later point. It showed that HLA-associated TCR beta chains were more clonally expanded than equally common non-associated chains. Most TCR sequences were seen very rarely across donors, but some public TCRs occurred in many.

The CDR3 has 11 amino acids. CDR1 DFQATT and CDR2 SNEGSKA come from the germline V gene (reference sequence). Trimming pared 3 bases from V and 3 bases from J, leaving 6 bases between. Researchers ran the PCR with 60 Vbeta and 13 Jbeta primers. The data were produced by immunoSEQ multiplex PCR, yet TCRdb's version contains in-frame clones alone and is incomplete. The table records about 87,000 clones, 7.6% of them present only once. This chain joins TRBV20-1 and TRBJ2-7; D perhaps matches TRBD1 (5 bases). The TCR originated in a man over 45 in good health and CMV-seronegative. Sample: PBMCs. CDR3 loop: CSASDSYEQYF. In DNA form, the CDR3 reads TGCAGTGCTAGTGACAGCTACGAGCAGTACTTC.